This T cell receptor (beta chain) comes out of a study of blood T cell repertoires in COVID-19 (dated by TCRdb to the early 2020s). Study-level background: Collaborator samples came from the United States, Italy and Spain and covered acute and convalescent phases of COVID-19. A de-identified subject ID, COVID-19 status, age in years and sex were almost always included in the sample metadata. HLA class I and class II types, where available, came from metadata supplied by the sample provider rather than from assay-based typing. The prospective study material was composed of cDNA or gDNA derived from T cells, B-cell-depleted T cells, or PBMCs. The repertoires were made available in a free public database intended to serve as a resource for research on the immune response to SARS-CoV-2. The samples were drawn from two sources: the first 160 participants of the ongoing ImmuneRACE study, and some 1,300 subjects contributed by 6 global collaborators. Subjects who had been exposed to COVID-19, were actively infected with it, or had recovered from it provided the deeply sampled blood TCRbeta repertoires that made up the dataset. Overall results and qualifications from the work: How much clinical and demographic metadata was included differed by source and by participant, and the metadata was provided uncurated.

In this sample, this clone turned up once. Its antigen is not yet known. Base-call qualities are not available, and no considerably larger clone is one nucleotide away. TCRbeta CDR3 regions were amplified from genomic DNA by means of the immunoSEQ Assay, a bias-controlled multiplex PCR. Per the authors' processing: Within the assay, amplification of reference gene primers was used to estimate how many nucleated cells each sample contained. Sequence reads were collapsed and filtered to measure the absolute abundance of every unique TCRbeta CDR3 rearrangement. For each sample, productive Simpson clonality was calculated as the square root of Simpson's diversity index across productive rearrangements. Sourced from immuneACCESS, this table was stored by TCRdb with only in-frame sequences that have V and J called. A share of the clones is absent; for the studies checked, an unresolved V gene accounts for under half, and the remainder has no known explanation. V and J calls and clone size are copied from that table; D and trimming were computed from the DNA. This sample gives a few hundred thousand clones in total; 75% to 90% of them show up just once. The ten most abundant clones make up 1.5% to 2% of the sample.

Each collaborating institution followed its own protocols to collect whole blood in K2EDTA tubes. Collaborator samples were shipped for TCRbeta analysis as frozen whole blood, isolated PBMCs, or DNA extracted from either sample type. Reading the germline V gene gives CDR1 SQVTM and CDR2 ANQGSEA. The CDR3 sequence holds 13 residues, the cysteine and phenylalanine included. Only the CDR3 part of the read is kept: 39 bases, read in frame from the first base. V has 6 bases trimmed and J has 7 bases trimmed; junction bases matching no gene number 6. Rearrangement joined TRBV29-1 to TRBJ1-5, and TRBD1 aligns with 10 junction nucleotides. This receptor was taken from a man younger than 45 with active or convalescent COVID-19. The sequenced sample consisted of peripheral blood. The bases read TGCAGCGTGACAGGGGGCGGAAGCCAGCCCCAGCATTTT. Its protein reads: CSVTGGGSQPQHF.